The clone carrying this T cell receptor beta chain was counted between two and nine times. V dropped 10 bases and J dropped 8; count of bases not matched to a gene: 15. There are 15 residues in the CDR3. Looked up from germline, CDR1 is MNHEY and CDR2 is SVGEGT. This entry is derived from a study of T cells in Graves' hyperthyroidism and ophthalmopathy. Patients aged 18 to 65 had newly diagnosed hyperthyroidism lasting under 2 months. From RNA transcripts, TCR beta CDR3 regions were amplified. Primed by the HTBI set, a first-round RT-PCR was run on the TCR CDR3. TCRdb fed the multiplex PCR reads into MiXCR, producing one record per CDR3 protein. Of about 200,000 distinct CDR3 sequences in the sample, about 17% were seen once.

This TCR derives from a woman aged 45-65 years with Graves' hyperthyroidism. V is TRBV6-2 or TRBV6-3 and J is TRBJ2-1; TRBD2 matches 9 bases. The sequenced material came from blood. DNA of the CDR3: TGTGCCACCCTCCATAGCGGGAGAAAATTCGATGAGCAGTTCTTC. It codes for CATLHSGRKFDEQFF.